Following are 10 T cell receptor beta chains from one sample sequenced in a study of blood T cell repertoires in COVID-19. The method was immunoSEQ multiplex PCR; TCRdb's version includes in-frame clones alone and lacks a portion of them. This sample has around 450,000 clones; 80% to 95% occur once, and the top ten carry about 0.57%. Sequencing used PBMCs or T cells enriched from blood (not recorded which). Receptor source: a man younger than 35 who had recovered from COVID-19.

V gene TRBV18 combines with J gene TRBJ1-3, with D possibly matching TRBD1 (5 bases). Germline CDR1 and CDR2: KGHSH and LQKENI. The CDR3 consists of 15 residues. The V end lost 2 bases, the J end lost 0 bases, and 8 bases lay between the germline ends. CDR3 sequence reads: CASSPGHLSGNTIYF. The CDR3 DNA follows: TGTGCCAGCTCACCAGGACACCTCTCTGGAAACACCATATATTTT.

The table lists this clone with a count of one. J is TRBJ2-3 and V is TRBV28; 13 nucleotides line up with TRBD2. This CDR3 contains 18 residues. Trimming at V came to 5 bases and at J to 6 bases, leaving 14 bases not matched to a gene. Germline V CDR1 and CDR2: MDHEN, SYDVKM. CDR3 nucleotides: TGTGCCAGCAGTGGGACCCTCCCGACTAGCGGGAGGATCGATACGCAGTATTTT. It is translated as CASSGTLPTSGRIDTQYF.

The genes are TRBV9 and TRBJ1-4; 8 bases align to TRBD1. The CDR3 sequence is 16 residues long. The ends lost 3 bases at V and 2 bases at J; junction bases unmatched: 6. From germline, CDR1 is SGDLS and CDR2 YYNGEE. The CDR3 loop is CASSEGRGRTNEKLFF. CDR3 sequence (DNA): TGTGCCAGCAGCGAGGGCAGGGGGCGGACTAATGAAAAACTGTTTTTT.

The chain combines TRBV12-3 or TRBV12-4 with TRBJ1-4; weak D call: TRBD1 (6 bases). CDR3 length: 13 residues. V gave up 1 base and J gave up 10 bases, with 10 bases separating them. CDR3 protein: CASSLDRVGKLFF. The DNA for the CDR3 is TGTGCCAGCAGTTTAGACAGGGTCGGAAAACTGTTTTTT.

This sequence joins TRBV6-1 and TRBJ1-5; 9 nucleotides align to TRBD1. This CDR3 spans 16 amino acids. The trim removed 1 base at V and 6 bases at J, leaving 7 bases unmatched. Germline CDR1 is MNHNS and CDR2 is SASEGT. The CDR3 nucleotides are TGTGCCAGCAGTGAAGTATATGGGACAGGGAGTCAGCCCCAGCATTTT. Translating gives CASSEVYGTGSQPQHF.

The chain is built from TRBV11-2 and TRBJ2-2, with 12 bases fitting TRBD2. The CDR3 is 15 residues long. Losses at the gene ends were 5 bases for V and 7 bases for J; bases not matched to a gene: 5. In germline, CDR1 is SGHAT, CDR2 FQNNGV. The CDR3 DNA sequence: TGTGCCAGCAGCCTAGCGGGAGGGCGAATCGGGGAGCTGTTTTTT. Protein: CASSLAGGRIGELFF.

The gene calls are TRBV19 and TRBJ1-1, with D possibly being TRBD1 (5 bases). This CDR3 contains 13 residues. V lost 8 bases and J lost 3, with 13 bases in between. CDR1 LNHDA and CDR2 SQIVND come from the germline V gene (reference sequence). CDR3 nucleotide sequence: TGTGCCAGTGAGGACATTACTCACACTGAAGCTTTCTTT. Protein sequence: CASEDITHTEAFF.

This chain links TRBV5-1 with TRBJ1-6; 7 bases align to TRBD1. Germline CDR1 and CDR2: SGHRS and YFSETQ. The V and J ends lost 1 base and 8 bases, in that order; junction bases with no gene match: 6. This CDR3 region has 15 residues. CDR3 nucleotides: TGCGCCAGCAGCTTGTGGACAGGCGTAGATTCACCCCTCCACTTT. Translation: CASSLWTGVDSPLHF.

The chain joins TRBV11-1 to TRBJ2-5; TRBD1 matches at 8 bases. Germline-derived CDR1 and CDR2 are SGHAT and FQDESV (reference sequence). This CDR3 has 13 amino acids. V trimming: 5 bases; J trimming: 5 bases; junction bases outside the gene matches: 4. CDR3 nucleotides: TGTGCCAGCAGCGATCGGGACAGGGAGACCCAGTACTTC. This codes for CASSDRDRETQYF. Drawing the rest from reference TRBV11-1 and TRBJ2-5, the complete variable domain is EAEVAQSPRYKITEKSQAVAFWCDPISGHATLYWYRQILGQGPELLVQFQDESVVDDSQLPKDRFSAERLKGVDSTLKIQPAELGDSAMYLCASSDRDRETQYFGPGTRLLVL.

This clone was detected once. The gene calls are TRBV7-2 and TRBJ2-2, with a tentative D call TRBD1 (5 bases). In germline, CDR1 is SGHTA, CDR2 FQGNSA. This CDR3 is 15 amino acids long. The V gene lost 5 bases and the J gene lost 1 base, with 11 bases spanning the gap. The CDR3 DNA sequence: TGTGCCAGCAGCCTCGACAGACTGAACACCGGGGAGCTGTTTTTT. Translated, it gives CASSLDRLNTGELFF.